Below are 28 T cell receptor beta chains sequenced from a single sample in a study of CD8 T cells in Susac syndrome. Reverse transcription of roughly 0.5 to 1 ug RNA was performed with random hexamers. Using its own MiXCR run on the immunoSEQ multiplex PCR reads, TCRdb lists one record per CDR3 protein. Of some 300,000 distinct CDR3 sequences listed, roughly 85% were seen once; the top ten hold 0.21%. Source material: CD8+ T cells from PBMCs. The receptor source for this set is a human donor with multiple sclerosis.

The rearrangement links TRBV27 to TRBJ2-1; D unresolved. V lost 3 bases and J lost 10, with 19 bases in between. This CDR3 has 15 amino acids. Germline loops: CDR1 MNHEY, CDR2 SMNVEV (reference sequence). The CDR3 loop reads CASSFISRAQNEQFF. In DNA, the CDR3 is TGTGCCAGCAGTTTCATTTCCCGGGCCCAAAACGAGCAGTTCTTC.

This rearrangement joins TRBV28 to TRBJ2-7; 10 nucleotides agree with TRBD2. The CDR3 totals 15 residues. CDR1 and CDR2 from the germline V gene are MDHEN and SYDVKM. Trimming took 6 bases from V and 2 from J; bases not matched to a gene: 7. The CDR3 reads CASRPRTSGPYEQYF. As DNA, the CDR3 is TGTGCCAGCAGGCCACGGACTAGCGGACCCTACGAGCAGTACTTC.

This chain joins TRBV27 and TRBJ2-1; 8 bases are a match to TRBD2. The CDR3 is 17 amino acids. Unmatched junction bases numbered 8, after V lost 4 bases and J lost 0 bases. The germline V gene encodes CDR1 MNHEY and CDR2 SMNVEV (reference sequence). The CDR3 nucleotides read TGTGCCAGCAGTTCTCACCTAGCGGGCTACTCCTACAATGAGCAGTTCTTC. This encodes CASSSHLAGYSYNEQFF.

The J gene is TRBJ1-1, the V gene TRBV11-2; D remains ambiguous. Trimming stripped 0 bases from V and 2 bases from J, with 13 bases between. The CDR3 length is 16 residues. Germline V gene lookup returns CDR1 SGHAT and CDR2 FQNNGV. The CDR3 nucleotides are TGTGCCAGCAGCTTAGAATTCCTCCAAGTTAACACTGAAGCTTTCTTT. It translates to CASSLEFLQVNTEAFF.

The V call is TRBV5-1, the J call TRBJ2-7; D is ambiguous. Per germline, CDR1 SGHRS and CDR2 YFSETQ. V lost 2 bases and J lost 5, with 11 bases in between. The CDR3 is made up of 13 amino acids. CDR3 sequence (DNA): TGCGCCAGCAGCTTAACCGATTTCCACGAGCAGTACTTC. Its translation: CASSLTDFHEQYF.

The rearrangement links TRBV9 to TRBJ2-1, with TRBD2 matching 9 bases. The ends lost 3 bases at V and 8 bases at J; junction bases unmatched: 9. The CDR3 covers 15 residues. Germline CDR1 is SGDLS and CDR2 is YYNGEE. In DNA form, the CDR3 reads TGTGCCAGCAGCGACTTAGCGGGAGAGCGCGATGAGCAGTTCTTC. Its translation is CASSDLAGERDEQFF.

The chain employs TRBV13 and TRBJ1-1; D unresolved. The CDR3 sequence is 13 residues long. The V end was cut by 8 bases, the J end by 0 bases, with 10 bases between. In germline, CDR1 is PRHDT, CDR2 FYEKMQ (reference sequence). Here the CDR3 reads CASVEQMNTEAFF. The CDR3 DNA sequence: TGTGCCAGCGTTGAACAGATGAACACTGAAGCTTTCTTT.

The chain uses TRBV27 and TRBJ1-2; possibly TRBD1 for D (6 bases). The CDR3 runs to 13 residues. Looked up from germline, CDR1 is MNHEY and CDR2 is SMNVEV (reference sequence). V was pared by 3 bases and J by 8 bases, with 13 bases between. For the CDR3, the DNA is TGTGCCAGCAGTTTCTTGGGGGCAGGCGGCTACACCTTC. Translation gives CASSFLGAGGYTF.

This clonotype is a singleton in its sample. The chain links TRBV4-3 to TRBJ2-7; 7 bases are a match to TRBD2. The ends lost 8 bases at V and 1 base at J; junction bases unmatched: 11. Germline CDR1 and CDR2: LGHNA and YSLEER. The CDR3 loop spans 15 amino acids. CDR3 protein: CASASGTGGSYEQYF. The CDR3 DNA reads as TGCGCCAGCGCCTCCGGGACCGGGGGGTCCTACGAGCAGTACTTC.

This clonotype was detected only once. Here the CDR3 reads CATSDPGTGGVTGELFF. The DNA for the CDR3 is TGTGCCACCAGTGATCCTGGGACAGGGGGAGTCACCGGGGAGCTGTTTTTT. This chain connects TRBV24-1 to TRBJ2-2; 11 positions agree with TRBD1. Trimming at V came to 3 bases and at J to 4 bases, leaving 6 bases not matched to a gene. CDR3 length equals 17 residues. Germline V lookup: CDR1 KGHDR, CDR2 SFDVKD.

The chain couples TRBV7-6 to TRBJ1-3, with D tentatively TRBD1 (6 bases). CDR1 is SGHVS, CDR2 FNYEAQ, per germline. This CDR3 is 17 amino acids long. Trimming stripped 3 bases from V and 0 bases from J, with 15 bases between. CDR3 nucleotide sequence: TGTGCCAGCAGCTTGGGTTCAGGGGTCCCCTCTGGAAACACCATATATTTT. Translating it yields CASSLGSGVPSGNTIYF.

The chain is built from TRBV20-1 and TRBJ2-5, with 7 bases lining up with TRBD2. CDR1 and CDR2 (germline): DFQATT, SNEGSKA (reference sequence). Losses at the gene ends were 6 bases for V and 1 base for J; bases not matched to a gene: 11. The CDR3 totals 15 residues. CDR3 residues: CSAAALANLQETQYF. The CDR3 nucleotides read TGCAGTGCCGCGGCACTAGCGAACCTCCAAGAGACCCAGTACTTC.

As regards this clonotype: Mismatch with germline at one junction end may stem from a read error. The CDR3 is CASSYSIMSYEQHF. DNA of the CDR3: TGTGCCAGCAGTTACTCGATTATGTCCTACGAGCAGCACTTC. V gene TRBV6-5 combines with J gene TRBJ2-7, with D unresolved. The germline gives CDR1 MNHEY, CDR2 SVGAGI. The CDR3 sequence is 14 residues long.

J is TRBJ2-3 and V is TRBV4-3; D ambiguous. The CDR3 totals 15 residues. V lost 0 bases, J lost 4 bases, and 11 bases lay in between. The germline V gene encodes CDR1 LGHNA and CDR2 YSLEER. The CDR3 spells CASSQDPQRPDTQYF. The CDR3 DNA reads as TGCGCCAGCAGCCAAGATCCACAGCGCCCAGATACGCAGTATTTT.

The chain is built from TRBV6-5 and TRBJ2-6; the D gene is possibly TRBD1 (6 bases). Per the germline V gene, CDR1 is MNHEY and CDR2 is SVGAGI. Trimming removed 2 bases at V and 2 bases at J, with 10 bases between. This CDR3 comprises 16 residues. The CDR3 region has the DNA TGTGCCAGCAGTTACGGGGGCCGCACTGGGGCCAACGTCCTGACTTTC. Translating it yields CASSYGGRTGANVLTF.

The rearrangement links TRBV4-3 to TRBJ2-3, with 9 bases lining up with TRBD2. The CDR3 is 20 residues long. Germline V gene data show CDR1 as LGHNA and CDR2 as YSLEER. Unmatched junction bases numbered 16, after V lost 0 bases and J lost 3 bases. The CDR3 DNA sequence: TGCGCCAGCAGCCAAGAGCGACTTATAGCGGGAGAATTAGGTACAGATACGCAGTATTTT. This encodes CASSQERLIAGELGTDTQYF.

This clonotype was found once. In nucleotides, the CDR3 is TGTGCCAGCAGCTCAGAGACTAGCGGGATTTACGAGCAGTACTTC. Its protein is CASSSETSGIYEQYF. The chain couples TRBV5-4 to TRBJ2-7; TRBD2 aligns across 11 bases. The CDR3 consists of 15 residues. The ends lost 3 bases at V and 4 bases at J; junction bases unmatched: 6. The germline gives CDR1 SGHNT, CDR2 YYREEE (reference sequence).

V gene TRBV7-9 combines with J gene TRBJ2-7; D call uncertain. Germline V gives CDR1 SEHNR, CDR2 FQNEAQ (reference sequence). The CDR3 is 17 amino acids. Trimming removed 0 bases from V and 2 bases from J, with 17 bases in between. The CDR3 here is CASSLAPLTPLTYEQYF. Written as DNA, the CDR3 is TGTGCCAGCAGCTTAGCGCCCTTGACACCTCTTACCTACGAGCAGTACTTC.

The chain carries TRBV13 and TRBJ2-7; D ambiguous. Germline assignment: CDR1 PRHDT and CDR2 FYEKMQ (reference sequence). The length of the CDR3 is 11 residues. With 5 bases removed from V and 4 bases from J, the gap between germline ends came to 6 bases. CDR3 nucleotides: TGTGCCAGCAGCCCTAAGTACGAGCAGTACTTC. Encoded protein: CASSPKYEQYF.

V is TRBV28 and J is TRBJ1-5; D perhaps matches TRBD1 (5 bases). CDR1 and CDR2 from the germline V gene are MDHEN and SYDVKM. There are 15 residues in the CDR3. V was pared by 2 bases and J by 0 bases, with 8 bases between. CDR3 residues: CASSLQGVSNQPQHF. In DNA form, the CDR3 reads TGTGCCAGCAGTTTACAAGGGGTTAGCAATCAGCCCCAGCATTTT.

DNA of the CDR3: TGTGCCAGCAGTTCCCCGGGAGGGGAGGGGGAAGAGACCCAGTACTTC. It specifies CASSSPGGEGEETQYF. This chain connects TRBV6-5 to TRBJ2-5; 8 positions agree with TRBD2. The junction had 10 bases not matched to a gene; V was cut back by 4 bases and J by 3 bases. CDR1 MNHEY and CDR2 SVGAGI come from the germline V gene. The CDR3 consists of 16 residues.

This clonotype has just one count. The chain employs TRBV7-9 and TRBJ1-5; 8 bases align to TRBD1. The germline V gene has CDR1 SEHNR and CDR2 FQNEAQ (reference sequence). V was pared by 5 bases and J by 7 bases, with 10 bases of the junction left unmatched. The CDR3 has 15 residues. The CDR3 reads CASSASDRGDQPQHF. The CDR3 DNA follows: TGTGCCAGCAGCGCCTCAGACAGGGGAGACCAGCCCCAGCATTTT.

This clonotype occurred a few times. The chain couples TRBV6-5 to TRBJ1-1; TRBD1 might be the D (6 bases). V dropped 2 bases and J dropped 1 base, with 14 bases sitting between them. There are 16 residues in the CDR3. Germline values: CDR1 MNHEY, CDR2 SVGAGI. The CDR3 DNA sequence: TGTGCCAGCAGTTACCCACGGGACATATGGAACACTGAAGCTTTCTTT. Its translation: CASSYPRDIWNTEAFF.

V and J are TRBV5-6 and TRBJ2-5; TRBD2 agrees at 12 bases. V lost 6 bases and J lost 5; bases outside the gene matches: 8. From germline, CDR1 is SGHDT and CDR2 YYEEEE. This CDR3 is 15 amino acids long. The CDR3 bases are TGTGCCAGCACAGGTGGGCTAGCGGGAGGGGAGACCCAGTACTTC. This encodes CASTGGLAGGETQYF.

This clonotype was observed once. J is TRBJ1-5 and V is TRBV28, with D hard to call. This CDR3 is built from 14 residues. Looked up from germline, CDR1 is MDHEN and CDR2 is SYDVKM. The ends were cut back, 3 bases at V and 7 bases at J, with 13 bases in the middle. The CDR3 protein is CASSFAGSRQPQHF. The CDR3, as DNA: TGTGCCAGCAGTTTTGCAGGAAGTCGGCAGCCCCAGCATTTT. The full variable domain, rest sourced from reference TRBV28 and TRBJ1-5, is DVKVTQSSRYLVKRTGEKVFLECVQDMDHENMFWYRQDPGLGLRLIYFSYDVKMKEKGDIPEGYSVSREKKERFSLILESASTNQTSMYLCASSFAGSRQPQHFGDGTRLSIL.

This clonotype was detected a few times. This rearrangement joins TRBV6-1 to TRBJ2-2; possibly TRBD1 or TRBD2 for D (5 bases each). V lost 8 bases to trimming and J lost 1 base, with 11 bases between them. The CDR3 covers 14 residues. Looked up from germline, CDR1 is MNHNS and CDR2 is SASEGT. DNA of the CDR3: TGTGCCAGCGCGGCAGGGAGGAACACCGGGGAGCTGTTTTTT. Residues: CASAAGRNTGELFF.

CDR3 sequence (DNA): TGTGCCAGCAGCTCTAGTGGGAGACTCTCCTACAATGAGCAGTTCTTC. It encodes CASSSSGRLSYNEQFF. This chain joins TRBV7-2 and TRBJ2-1; perhaps TRBD2 as D (5 bases). The CDR3 consists of 16 residues. CDR1 is SGHTA, CDR2 FQGNSA, per germline. The V gene lost 4 bases and the J gene lost 0 bases, with 13 bases spanning the gap.

The chain joins TRBV6-5 to TRBJ2-7, with TRBD2 as a possible D gene (5 bases). Germline V CDR1 and CDR2: MNHEY, SVGAGI. V was shortened by 2 bases and J by 6 bases, with 8 bases between the two germline ends. The CDR3 extends over 12 amino acids. The CDR3 DNA reads as TGTGCCAGCAGTTACGGCGGGCCCGAGCAGTACTTC. Translation: CASSYGGPEQYF.